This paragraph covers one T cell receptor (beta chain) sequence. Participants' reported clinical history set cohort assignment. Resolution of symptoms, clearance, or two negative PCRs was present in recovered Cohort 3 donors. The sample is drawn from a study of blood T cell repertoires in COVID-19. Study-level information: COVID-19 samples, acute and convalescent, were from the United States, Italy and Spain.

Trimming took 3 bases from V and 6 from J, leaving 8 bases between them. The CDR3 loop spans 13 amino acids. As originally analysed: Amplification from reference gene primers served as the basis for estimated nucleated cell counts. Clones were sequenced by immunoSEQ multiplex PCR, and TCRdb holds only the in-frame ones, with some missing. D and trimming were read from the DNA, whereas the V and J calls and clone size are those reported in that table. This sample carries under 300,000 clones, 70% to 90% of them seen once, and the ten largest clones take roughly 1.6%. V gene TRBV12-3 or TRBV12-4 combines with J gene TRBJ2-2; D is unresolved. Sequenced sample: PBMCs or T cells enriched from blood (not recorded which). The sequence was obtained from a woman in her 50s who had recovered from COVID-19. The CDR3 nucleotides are TGTGCCAGCAGTTTGTACTTGTCCGGGGAGCTGTTTTTT. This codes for CASSLYLSGELFF.